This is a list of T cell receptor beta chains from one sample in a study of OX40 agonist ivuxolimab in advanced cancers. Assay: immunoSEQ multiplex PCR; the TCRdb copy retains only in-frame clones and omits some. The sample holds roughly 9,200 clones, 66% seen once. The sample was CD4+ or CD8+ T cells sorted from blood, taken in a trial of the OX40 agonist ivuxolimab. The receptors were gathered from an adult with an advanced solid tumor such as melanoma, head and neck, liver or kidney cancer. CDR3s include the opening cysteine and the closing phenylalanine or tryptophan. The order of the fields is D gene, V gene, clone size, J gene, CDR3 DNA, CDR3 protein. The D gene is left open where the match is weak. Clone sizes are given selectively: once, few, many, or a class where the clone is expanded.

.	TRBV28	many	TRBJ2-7	TGTGCCAGCACCTCGATCTCCTACGAGCAGTACTTC	CASTSISYEQYF
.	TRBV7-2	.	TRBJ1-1	TGTGCCAGCAGCTGGGCCCGGGGTGGGAACACTGAAGCTTTCTTT	CASSWARGGNTEAFF
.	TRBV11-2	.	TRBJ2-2	TGTGCCAGCAGCATAATGACAAGGGGTGGCGGGGAGCTGTTTTTT	CASSIMTRGGGELFF
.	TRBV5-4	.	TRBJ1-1	TGTGCCAGCAGCCCGGGAGTGAACACTGAAGCTTTCTTT	CASSPGVNTEAFF
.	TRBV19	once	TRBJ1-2	TGTGCCAGTAGTATAGTGGACAGCACCTATGGCTACACCTTC	CASSIVDSTYGYTF
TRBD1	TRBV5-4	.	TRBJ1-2	TGTGCCAGCAGCTTCATGGCAGGGGGGGCCTATGGCTACACCTTC	CASSFMAGGAYGYTF
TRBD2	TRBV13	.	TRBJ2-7	TGTGCCAGCAGCTCCGGGACTAGTCGGTACGAGCAGTACTTC	CASSSGTSRYEQYF
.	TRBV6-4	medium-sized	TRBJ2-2	TGTGCCAGCAGTGACGGGGACACCGGGGAGCTGTTTTTT	CASSDGDTGELFF
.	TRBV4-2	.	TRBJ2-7	TGTGCCAGCAGCCAAGAGGGTGGACAGCCCTACGAGCAGTACTTC	CASSQEGGQPYEQYF
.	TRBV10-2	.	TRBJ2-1	TGCGCCAGCAGTGACGGTAATGAGCAGTTCTTC	CASSDGNEQFF
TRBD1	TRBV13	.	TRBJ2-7	TGTGCCAGCAGCTTAGAGGGGGCCAGCTCCTACGAGCAGTACTTC	CASSLEGASSYEQYF